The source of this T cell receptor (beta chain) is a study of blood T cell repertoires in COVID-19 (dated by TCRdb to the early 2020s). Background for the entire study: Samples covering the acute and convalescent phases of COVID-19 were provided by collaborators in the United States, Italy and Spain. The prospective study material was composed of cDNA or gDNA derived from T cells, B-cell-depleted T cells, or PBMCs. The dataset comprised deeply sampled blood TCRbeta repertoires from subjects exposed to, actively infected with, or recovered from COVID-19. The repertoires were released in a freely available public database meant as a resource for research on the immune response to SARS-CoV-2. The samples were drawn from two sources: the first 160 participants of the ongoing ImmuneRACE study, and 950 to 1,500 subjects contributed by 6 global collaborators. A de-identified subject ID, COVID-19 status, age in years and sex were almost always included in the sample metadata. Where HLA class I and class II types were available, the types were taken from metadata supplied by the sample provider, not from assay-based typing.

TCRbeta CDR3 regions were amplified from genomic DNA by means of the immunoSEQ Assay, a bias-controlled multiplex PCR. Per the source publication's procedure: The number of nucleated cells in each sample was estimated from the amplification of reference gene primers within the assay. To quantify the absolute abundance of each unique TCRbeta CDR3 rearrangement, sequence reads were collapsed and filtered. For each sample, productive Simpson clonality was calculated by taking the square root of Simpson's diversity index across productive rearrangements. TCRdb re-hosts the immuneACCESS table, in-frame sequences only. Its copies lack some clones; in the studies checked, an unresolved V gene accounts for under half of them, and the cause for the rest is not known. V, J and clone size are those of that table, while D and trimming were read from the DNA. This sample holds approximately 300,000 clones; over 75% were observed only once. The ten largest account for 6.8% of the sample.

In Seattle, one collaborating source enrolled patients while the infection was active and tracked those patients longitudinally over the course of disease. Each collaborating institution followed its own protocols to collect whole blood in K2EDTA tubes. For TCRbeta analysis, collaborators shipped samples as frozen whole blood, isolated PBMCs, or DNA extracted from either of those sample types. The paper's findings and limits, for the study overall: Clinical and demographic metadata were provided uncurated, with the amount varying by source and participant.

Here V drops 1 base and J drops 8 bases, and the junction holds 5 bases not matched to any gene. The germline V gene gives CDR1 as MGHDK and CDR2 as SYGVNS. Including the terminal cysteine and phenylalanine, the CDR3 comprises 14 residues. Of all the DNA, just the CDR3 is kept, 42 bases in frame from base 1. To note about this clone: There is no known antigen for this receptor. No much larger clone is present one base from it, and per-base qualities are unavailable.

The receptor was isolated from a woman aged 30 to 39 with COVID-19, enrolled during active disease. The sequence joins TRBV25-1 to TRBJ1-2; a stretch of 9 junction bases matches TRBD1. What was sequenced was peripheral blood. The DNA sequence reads TGTGCCAGCAGTGAATTAGGGACAGGGTCGGGCTACACCTTC. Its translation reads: CASSELGTGSGYTF.